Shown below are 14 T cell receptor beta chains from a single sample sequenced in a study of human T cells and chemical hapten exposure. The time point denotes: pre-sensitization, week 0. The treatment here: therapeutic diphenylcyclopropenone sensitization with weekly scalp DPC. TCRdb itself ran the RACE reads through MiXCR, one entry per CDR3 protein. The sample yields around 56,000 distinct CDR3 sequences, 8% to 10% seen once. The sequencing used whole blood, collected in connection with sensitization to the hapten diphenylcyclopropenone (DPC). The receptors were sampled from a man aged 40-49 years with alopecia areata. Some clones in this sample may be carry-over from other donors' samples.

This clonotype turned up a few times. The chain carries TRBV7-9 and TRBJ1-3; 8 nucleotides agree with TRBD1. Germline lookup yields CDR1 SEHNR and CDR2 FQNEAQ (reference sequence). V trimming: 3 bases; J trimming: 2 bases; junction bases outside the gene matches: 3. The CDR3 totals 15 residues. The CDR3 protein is CASSLETGAGNTIYF. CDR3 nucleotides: TGTGCCAGCAGCTTGGAGACAGGGGCTGGAAACACCATATATTTT.

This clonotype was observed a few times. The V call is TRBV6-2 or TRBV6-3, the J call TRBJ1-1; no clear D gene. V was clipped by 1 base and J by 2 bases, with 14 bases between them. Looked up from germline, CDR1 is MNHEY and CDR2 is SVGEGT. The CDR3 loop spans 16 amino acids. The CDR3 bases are TGTGCCAGCAGTTACTTAGCTGTAACAAGTAACACTGAAGCTTTCTTT. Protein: CASSYLAVTSNTEAFF.

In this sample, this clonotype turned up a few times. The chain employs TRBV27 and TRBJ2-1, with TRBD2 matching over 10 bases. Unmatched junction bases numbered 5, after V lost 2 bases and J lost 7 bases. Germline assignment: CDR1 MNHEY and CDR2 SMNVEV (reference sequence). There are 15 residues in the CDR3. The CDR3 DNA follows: TGTGCCAGCAGTTTACTAGCGGGAGCTCTAAATGAGCAGTTCTTC. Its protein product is CASSLLAGALNEQFF.

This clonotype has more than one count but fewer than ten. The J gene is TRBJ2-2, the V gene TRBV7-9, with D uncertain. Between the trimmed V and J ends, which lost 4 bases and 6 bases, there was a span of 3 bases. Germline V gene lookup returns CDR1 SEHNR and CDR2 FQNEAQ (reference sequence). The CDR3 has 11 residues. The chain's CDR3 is CASSSPGELFF. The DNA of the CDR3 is TGTGCCAGCAGCTCCCCCGGGGAGCTGTTTTTT.

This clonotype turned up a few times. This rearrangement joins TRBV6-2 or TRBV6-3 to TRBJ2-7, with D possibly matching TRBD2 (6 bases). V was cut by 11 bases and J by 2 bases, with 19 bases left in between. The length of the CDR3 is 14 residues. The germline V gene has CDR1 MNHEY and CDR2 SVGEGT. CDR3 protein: CAGGIGPPTYEQYF. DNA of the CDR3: TGTGCCGGAGGGATCGGGCCGCCTACCTACGAGCAGTACTTC.

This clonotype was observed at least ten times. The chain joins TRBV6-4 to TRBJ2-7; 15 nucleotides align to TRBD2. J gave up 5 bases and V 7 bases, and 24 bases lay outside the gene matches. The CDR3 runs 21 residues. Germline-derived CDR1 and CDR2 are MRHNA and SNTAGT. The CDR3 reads CASITSPEGTSGRRGSHEQYF. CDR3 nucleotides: TGTGCCAGCATAACGTCGCCAGAAGGGACTAGCGGGAGGCGAGGGAGTCACGAGCAGTACTTC.

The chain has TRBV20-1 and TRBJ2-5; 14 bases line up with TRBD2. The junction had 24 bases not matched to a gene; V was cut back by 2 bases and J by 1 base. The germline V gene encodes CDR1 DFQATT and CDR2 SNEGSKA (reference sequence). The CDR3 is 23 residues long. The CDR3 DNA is TGCAGTGCTAGATTTTTCTTCAGGGGCAACCTCGGACTAGCGGGGGGAGTCCAAGAGACCCAGTACTTC. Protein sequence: CSARFFFRGNLGLAGGVQETQYF.

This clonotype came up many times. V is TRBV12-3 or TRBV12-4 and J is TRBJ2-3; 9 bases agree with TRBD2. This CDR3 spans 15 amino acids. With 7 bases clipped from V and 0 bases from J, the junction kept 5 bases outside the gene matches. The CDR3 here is CASTIAGASTDTQYF. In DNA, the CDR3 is TGTGCCAGCACCATAGCGGGAGCCAGCACAGATACGCAGTATTTT.

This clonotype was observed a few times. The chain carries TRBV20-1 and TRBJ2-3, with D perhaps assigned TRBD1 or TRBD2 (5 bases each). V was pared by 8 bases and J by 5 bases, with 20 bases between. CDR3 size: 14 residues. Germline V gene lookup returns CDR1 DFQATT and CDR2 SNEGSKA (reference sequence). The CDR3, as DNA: TGCAGTTGTTGGGCGCCCGGGGCAGGAGATACGCAGTATTTT. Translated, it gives CSCWAPGAGDTQYF.

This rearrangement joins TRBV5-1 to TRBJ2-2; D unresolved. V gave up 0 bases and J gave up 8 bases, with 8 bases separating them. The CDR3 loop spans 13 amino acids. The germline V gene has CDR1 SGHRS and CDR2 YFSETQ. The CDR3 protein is CASSLGPSGELFF. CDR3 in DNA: TGCGCCAGCAGCTTGGGCCCCAGTGGGGAGCTGTTTTTT.

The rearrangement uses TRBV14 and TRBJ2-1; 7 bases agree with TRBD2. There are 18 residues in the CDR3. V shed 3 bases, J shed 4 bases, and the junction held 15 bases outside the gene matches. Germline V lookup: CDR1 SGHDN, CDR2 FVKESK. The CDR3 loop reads CASSHRAGAGLLYNEQFF. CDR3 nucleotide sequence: TGTGCCAGCAGCCATAGAGCTGGAGCGGGACTACTGTACAATGAGCAGTTCTTC.

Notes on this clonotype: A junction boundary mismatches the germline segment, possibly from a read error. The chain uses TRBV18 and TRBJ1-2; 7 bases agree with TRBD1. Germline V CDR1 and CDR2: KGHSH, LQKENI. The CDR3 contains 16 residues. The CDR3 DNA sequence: TGTGCCAACTCATCCGTACAGGGGACCGCGACCTATGGCTACACCTTC. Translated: CANSSVQGTATYGYTF. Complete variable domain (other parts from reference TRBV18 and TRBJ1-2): NAGVMQNPRHLVRRRGQEARLRCSPMKGHSHVYWYRQLPEEGLKFMVYLQKENIIDESGMPKERFSAEFPKEGPSILRIQQVVRGDSAAYFCANSSVQGTATYGYTFGSGTRLTVV.

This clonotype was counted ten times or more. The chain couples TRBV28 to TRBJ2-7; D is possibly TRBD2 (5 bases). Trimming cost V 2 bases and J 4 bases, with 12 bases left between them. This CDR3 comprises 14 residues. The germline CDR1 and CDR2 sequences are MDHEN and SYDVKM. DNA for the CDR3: TGTGCCAGCAGTTTACGGCGGCGGACTTACGAGCAGTACTTC. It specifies CASSLRRRTYEQYF.

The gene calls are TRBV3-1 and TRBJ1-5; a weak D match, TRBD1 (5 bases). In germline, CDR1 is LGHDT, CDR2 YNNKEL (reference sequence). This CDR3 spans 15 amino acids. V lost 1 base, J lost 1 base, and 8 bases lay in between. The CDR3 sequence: CASSQAGLSNQPQHF. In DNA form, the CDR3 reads TGTGCCAGCAGCCAAGCGGGACTGAGCAATCAGCCCCAGCATTTT.